Here is one T cell receptor beta chain with its context. The data are from a study of blood T cell repertoires in COVID-19. About the study: Sources were T cells, B-cell-depleted T cells, or PBMCs; the material itself was cDNA or gDNA.

Germline values: CDR1 SGHKS, CDR2 YYEKEE (reference sequence). The CDR3 has 14 amino acids. In the original processing: Amplified reference gene primers provided the basis for estimating nucleated cell counts. Data came from immunoSEQ multiplex PCR; TCRdb stores just in-frame clones and leaves some out. V, J and clone size reflect that table, while D and trimming were determined from the DNA. In the table there are about 440,000 clones, about 85% of which are singletons. Participant ages covered about 18 to 89 years across about two dozen US areas. Participants' reported clinical history set cohort assignment.

The clonotype comes from a woman aged 18-30 years with acute COVID-19. The chain employs TRBV5-5 and TRBJ2-7; possible D gene TRBD1, 6 bases. Sequenced input: PBMCs or T cells enriched from blood (not recorded which). DNA of the CDR3: TGTGTAGAGGGGCAGGGGCACTTCTCCTACGAGCAGTACTTC. Amino acid sequence: CVEGQGHFSYEQYF.